This T cell receptor (beta chain) was observed in a study of blood T cells in healthy people across ages. As for the study in general: Through template switching, about one barcoded beta molecule was captured per two T cells, as measured in model experiments. Whole-study results and caveats: PBMCs went unsorted, and a conclusive naive versus antigen-experienced comparison was therefore prevented. Samples with more naive T cells showed higher observed beta diversity.

CDR3 length: 15 residues. Looked up from germline, CDR1 is SGHKS and CDR2 is YYEKEE (reference sequence). The ends were cut back, 1 base at V and 5 bases at J, with 15 bases in the middle. To note about this clonotype: Its antigen is currently unknown.

Next came a second PCR, run for about 6 to 11 cycles, which used a sample-barcoded 5' primer along with a J-beta primer mix. Each TCR beta cDNA got a 12-nucleotide random molecular identifier. From the 5' RACE reads, TCRdb called clonotypes with MiXCR, one entry per CDR3 protein. In the table there are 910,000 or so distinct CDR3 sequences, about 53% of which are singletons. The sequenced sample was blood. This clonotype was obtained from a woman in her sixties or seventies in good health. The chain has TRBV5-5 and TRBJ2-5; weak D call: TRBD2 (5 bases). Here the CDR3 DNA reads TGTGCCAGCAGCTTGATGGCGGGCCTCGGGGAGACCCAGTACTTC. It encodes CASSLMAGLGETQYF.